This TCR beta chain appears in the sequencing data of a study of shared clonotypes between healthy human individuals. Study as a whole: Each donor had three CD4 naive, three CD4 memory, two CD8 naive and one CD8 memory plate.

As concerns this clone: Its antigen is as yet unknown.

CD45RO-negative, CCR7-positively selected cells formed the naive CD8 fraction, excluding terminally differentiated effector memory CD45RA+ cells. The assay was immunoSEQ multiplex PCR, and TCRdb's table has in-frame clones only and misses some. This table has millions of clones, about 95% appearing once. Overall study results and limits: Sharing across a few donors was seen in roughly 5.2% of naive CD4 clonotypes. Larger estimated richness was generally seen in naive subsets than in memory subsets. Rarefaction curves obtained for sorted subsets showed sequencing incomplete despite large depth.

The V end lost 1 base, the J end lost 9 bases, and 10 bases lay between the germline ends. CDR3 size: 13 residues. Germline assignment: CDR1 SEHNR and CDR2 FQNEAQ (reference sequence). The TCR was taken from a man aged 18 to 35 in good health. The sample consisted of naive CD8+ T cells sorted from blood. This chain links TRBV7-9 with TRBJ2-1; D gene ambiguous. CDR3 residues: CASSLDGSLEQFF. DNA for the CDR3: TGTGCCAGCAGCTTAGACGGGTCGCTTGAGCAGTTCTTC.